This TCR beta chain originates from a study of cytotoxic CD8 clonotypes in ibrutinib-treated CLL. Study observations and caveats: Baseline clonality, higher than in age-matched healthy donors, tracked circulating CD8+ T-cell counts.

Deep sequencing aimed at 1 in 200,000 to 1 in 1 million T cells' resolution. TCRdb's table, derived via immunoSEQ multiplex PCR, lists solely in-frame clones and lacks some. The table records about 22,000 clones, roughly four fifths of them present only once. The CDR3 runs 16 residues. Germline-derived CDR1 and CDR2 are SGHTA and FQGNSA. Trimming cost V 4 bases and J 3 bases; bases outside gene matches: 7. Genomic DNA in an amount of approximately 1.9 micrograms was extracted from cryopreserved PBMCs and used for the preparation of TCR beta libraries. About this clone itself: The antigen remains unidentified.

The chain is built from TRBV7-2 and TRBJ1-3; 9 positions agree with TRBD1. This TCR was sampled from a human donor with chronic lymphocytic leukemia. The sequencing used PBMCs, collected before ibrutinib treatment. This CDR3 reads CASSSRDRGNGNTIYF. The CDR3 coding sequence is TGTGCCAGCAGCTCCCGAGACAGGGGGAATGGAAACACCATATATTTT.